The text below deals with one T cell receptor beta chain. From germline, CDR1 is MNHEY and CDR2 SVGAGI. The CDR3 runs to 16 residues. Trimming at V came to 2 bases and at J to 4 bases, leaving 5 bases not matched to a gene. This entry is derived from a study of blood T cell repertoires in COVID-19. For the study at large: Sites across the United States, Italy and Spain contributed samples from acute and convalescent COVID-19.

Profiled with immunoSEQ multiplex PCR; TCRdb holds only in-frame clones, not every one. The sample yields 430,000 or so clones, 70% to 90% seen once. This receptor was taken from a woman younger than 30 who had been exposed to COVID-19. The chain employs TRBV6-5 and TRBJ1-3; 10 nucleotides line up with TRBD1. The sequenced sample was PBMCs or T cells enriched from blood (not recorded which). In DNA, the CDR3 is TGTGCCAGCAGTTACCTTGACAGGGGGCCAGGAAACACCATATATTTT. Translated: CASSYLDRGPGNTIYF.